This TCR beta chain was sequenced in a study of blood T cell repertoires in COVID-19. CDR3 size: 14 residues. With V trimmed by 7 bases and J by 6 bases, 6 bases remained unmatched. Germline CDR1 SGHRS, CDR2 YFSETQ. Profiled with immunoSEQ multiplex PCR; TCRdb holds only in-frame clones, not every one. The repertoire includes about 200,000 clones, about 83% of them detected once, and 5.6% sits in the top ten. Source material: PBMCs or T cells enriched from blood (not recorded which). The sequence was collected from a man aged 35 to 55 with acute COVID-19. The chain combines TRBV5-1 with TRBJ2-2, with 10 nucleotides matching TRBD1. CDR3 DNA: TGCGCCAGCTCCGGGACAGGGGAGGCCGGGGAGCTGTTTTTT. Translated, it gives CASSGTGEAGELFF.